A selection of T cell receptor beta chains follows, all from one sample in a study of blood T cell repertoires in COVID-19. Repertoires were generated with immunoSEQ multiplex PCR, while TCRdb's copy carries only in-frame clones and drops some. The sample has fewer than 200,000 clones, about 75% seen once. Sequenced sample: peripheral blood. The receptors here all came from a woman aged 45-59 years with active or convalescent COVID-19. The CDR3 runs from the conserved cysteine through the conserved F or W. The order of the fields is D gene, V gene, J gene, clone size, CDR3 protein, CDR3 DNA. The D gene is left open where the match is weak. Size is omitted from some rows. Given values are once, few, many or a class for expanded clones.

>NA|TRBV30|TRBJ1-2|few
CAWSVQGSLENTF
TGTGCCTGGAGTGTACAGGGATCTCTGGAGAACACCTTC
>NA|TRBV11-2|TRBJ2-3|NA
CASSLAHRPSTDTQYF
TGTGCCAGCAGCTTAGCGCACAGGCCTAGCACAGATACGCAGTATTTT
>TRBD2|TRBV11-3|TRBJ2-5|NA
CASSDRGSGETQYF
TGTGCCAGCAGCGATCGCGGGAGTGGTGAGACCCAGTACTTC
>NA|TRBV9|TRBJ2-1|once
CASSPWGVLYNEQFF
TGTGCCAGCAGCCCCTGGGGGGTCCTTTACAATGAGCAGTTCTTC
>NA|TRBV28|TRBJ1-4|NA
CASSLGRDEKLFF
TGTGCCAGCAGTTTAGGGCGGGATGAAAAACTGTTTTTT
>NA|TRBV12-3/TRBV12-4|TRBJ2-7|NA
CASSFGQGNIEYF
NA
>NA|TRBV4-3|TRBJ2-1|NA
CASSQGAGSYNEQFF
TGCGCCAGCAGCCAAGGCGCAGGGTCCTACAATGAGCAGTTCTTC
>TRBD2|TRBV28|TRBJ2-3|NA
CASSFGTSGRGYPDTQYF
TGTGCCAGCAGTTTCGGGACTAGCGGGAGAGGGTACCCAGATACGCAGTATTTT
>TRBD1|TRBV5-1|TRBJ2-7|NA
CASSFGLTGGYEQYF
TGCGCCAGCAGCTTCGGCCTCACAGGGGGCTACGAGCAGTACTTC
>NA|TRBV7-2|TRBJ2-1|NA
CASSEGSHPGYNEQFF
TGTGCCAGCAGCGAGGGCTCGCACCCCGGGTACAATGAGCAGTTCTTC
>NA|TRBV25-1|TRBJ2-1|NA
CASSEGGQDKNEQFF
TGTGCCAGCAGTGAAGGGGGCCAGGATAAGAATGAGCAGTTCTTC
>TRBD2|TRBV20-1|TRBJ2-1|once
CSAGLADEQFF
TGCAGTGCTGGACTAGCGGACGAGCAGTTCTTC
>NA|TRBV9|TRBJ2-3|NA
CASSVMREGTDTQYF
TGTGCCAGCAGCGTAATGAGAGAGGGCACAGATACGCAGTATTTT
>NA|TRBV6-5|TRBJ1-2|NA
CASSYSLGLRGYTF
TGTGCCAGCAGTTACTCGCTGGGGCTGCGCGGCTACACCTTC
>TRBD2|TRBV5-4|TRBJ2-7|NA
CASSLEVAGAYEQYF
TGTGCCAGCAGCTTGGAAGTAGCGGGAGCTTACGAGCAGTACTTC
>TRBD2|TRBV6-6|TRBJ2-7|NA
CASSSPTSGASYEQYF
TGTGCCAGCAGTTCCCCGACTAGCGGGGCCTCCTACGAGCAGTACTTC
>NA|TRBV7-2|TRBJ2-2|NA
CASSLEGAGAGELFF
TGTGCCAGCAGCTTAGAAGGGGCTGGGGCCGGGGAGCTGTTTTTT
>TRBD2|TRBV9|TRBJ2-2|NA
CASSVGAGGDTGELFF
TGTGCCAGCAGCGTAGGAGCGGGAGGGGACACCGGGGAGCTGTTTTTT
>TRBD2|TRBV13|TRBJ2-1|NA
CASREGGRGNEQFF
TGTGCCAGCAGAGAGGGCGGGAGAGGGAATGAGCAGTTCTTC
>TRBD2|TRBV7-8|TRBJ2-3|NA
CASSLFGTSGVGLSTDTQYF
TGTGCCAGCAGTCTATTCGGGACTAGCGGGGTGGGTCTAAGCACAGATACGCAGTATTTT
>NA|TRBV6-5|TRBJ2-2|NA
CASSYDSTNTGELFF
TGTGCCAGCAGTTACGACAGCACGAACACCGGGGAGCTGTTTTTT
>TRBD1|TRBV7-9|TRBJ1-6|once
CASSLGDRGPHF
TGTGCCAGCAGCTTAGGGGACAGGGGGCCCCACTTT
>NA|TRBV28|TRBJ2-5|NA
CASSFLETQYF
TGTGCCAGCAGTTTTCTCGAGACCCAGTACTTC
>NA|TRBV5-1|TRBJ1-1|NA
CASSQPSRGKRLNTEAFF
TGCGCCAGCAGCCAACCCTCAAGGGGAAAACGGTTGAACACTGAAGCTTTCTTT
>TRBD1|TRBV11-2|TRBJ1-2|few
CASSPGTGGASNYGYTF
TGTGCCAGCAGCCCGGGGACAGGGGGCGCTTCCAACTATGGCTACACCTTC
>TRBD1|TRBV6-5|TRBJ1-2|NA
CASSYPTGGGYTF
TGTGCCAGCAGTTACCCGACAGGGGGGGGCTACACCTTC
>TRBD1|TRBV11-2|TRBJ2-7|once
CASSSYRGTDEQYF
TGTGCCAGCAGCTCCTACAGGGGGACCGACGAGCAGTACTTC
>NA|TRBV4-3|TRBJ2-1|NA
CASSQAYRSSYNEQFF
TGCGCCAGCAGCCAAGCCTACCGGAGCTCCTACAATGAGCAGTTCTTC
>TRBD1|TRBV25-1|TRBJ2-7|few
CASSVVGTGWYEQYF
TGTGCCAGCAGTGTCGTCGGGACAGGGTGGTACGAGCAGTACTTC
>TRBD2|TRBV13|TRBJ2-2|few
CASSPPGLATGELFF
TGTGCCAGCAGCCCCCCGGGACTAGCAACCGGGGAGCTGTTTTTT
>NA|TRBV2|TRBJ2-6|NA
CASASLPSANVLTF
TGTGCCAGCGCCTCACTACCTTCGGCCAACGTCCTGACTTTC
>TRBD2|TRBV6-5|TRBJ2-1|NA
CASSSLTSGANEQFF
TGTGCCAGCAGTTCCCTGACTAGCGGGGCCAATGAGCAGTTCTTC
>NA|TRBV5-5|TRBJ1-2|NA
CASSPGLFYGYTF
TGTGCCAGCAGCCCGGGTCTTTTCTATGGCTACACCTTC
>TRBD1|TRBV2|TRBJ1-5|NA
CASRDRGTQPQHF
TGTGCCAGCCGGGACAGGGGTACTCAGCCCCAGCATTTT
>NA|TRBV30|TRBJ2-1|NA
CAWSGEGNEQFF
TGTGCCTGGAGCGGAGAAGGCAATGAGCAGTTCTTC
>TRBD2|TRBV19|TRBJ2-3|NA
CASSTGLAGATDTQYF
TGTGCCAGTAGTACGGGACTAGCGGGGGCAACAGATACGCAGTATTTT
>NA|TRBV5-1|TRBJ1-1|once
CASSLDPDTEAFF
TGCGCCAGCAGCTTGGATCCGGACACTGAAGCTTTCTTT
>TRBD1|TRBV28|TRBJ1-2|NA
CASRSGQGVYGYTF
TGTGCCAGCAGGTCTGGACAGGGGGTTTATGGCTACACCTTC
>TRBD2|TRBV11-3|TRBJ2-2|NA
CASSKRSGGDFNTGELFF
TGTGCCAGCAGTAAGAGGAGCGGGGGGGATTTTAACACCGGGGAGCTGTTTTTT
>TRBD2|TRBV11-2|TRBJ2-5|NA
CASSRRASGQETQYF
TGTGCCAGCAGCCGCCGCGCTAGCGGCCAAGAGACCCAGTACTTC
>NA|TRBV3-1/TRBV3-2|TRBJ2-5|NA
CASSGPSSQETQYF
TGTGCCAGCAGTGGGCCTTCCAGCCAAGAGACCCAGTACTTC
>TRBD1|TRBV6-1|TRBJ2-6|few
CASSALGQGATGANVLTF
TGTGCCAGCAGTGCCCTTGGACAGGGTGCCACTGGGGCCAACGTCCTGACTTTC
>NA|TRBV18|TRBJ2-7|NA
CASSPSNPSIVYEQYF
TGTGCCAGCTCACCTTCGAACCCCTCCATAGTATACGAGCAGTACTTC
>NA|TRBV14|TRBJ1-6|medium-sized
CASSQERSPLHF
TGTGCCAGCAGCCAAGAGCGGAGTCCCCTCCACTTT
>NA|TRBV24-1|TRBJ1-1|NA
CATSDGGGATEAFF
TGTGCCACCAGTGATGGAGGGGGGGCCACTGAAGCTTTCTTT
>NA|TRBV5-1|TRBJ1-1|NA
CASSLIRVNTEAFF
TGCGCCAGCAGCTTGATACGGGTGAACACTGAAGCTTTCTTT
>TRBD1|TRBV6-5|TRBJ1-1|few
CASSPGTGVNTEAFF
TGTGCCAGCAGTCCCGGGACAGGGGTGAACACTGAAGCTTTCTTT
>TRBD2|TRBV6-2/TRBV6-3|TRBJ2-1|NA
CASSFGLAGAGAQFF
TGTGCCAGCAGTTTCGGACTAGCGGGGGCGGGAGCGCAGTTCTTC